This T cell receptor beta chain comes out of a study of PD-1 blockade in classical Hodgkin lymphoma. Study background: Nivolumab dosed at 3 mg/kg went to patients intravenously every 2 weeks.

General observations from the study: TCR diversity at baseline was reported to be reduced in newly diagnosed patients relative to healthy donors. Some patients began nivolumab under 1 year after ASCT. These patients were excluded from later analyses.

Comments on this clone: Its antigen is still unknown.

Only in-frame clones appear in the TCRdb table, and some are missing; sequencing was by immunoSEQ multiplex PCR. This table has 25,000 to 35,000 clones, approximately 68% appearing once. The CDR3 is made up of 17 amino acids. The V end was cut by 5 bases, the J end by 1 base, with 15 bases between. CDR1 and CDR2 from the germline V gene are LNHDA and SQIVND (reference sequence). The time point: cycle 4 day 1 (C4D1), after 5 to 7 weeks of nivolumab. Brentuximab vedotin exposure varied, and every patient relapsed after autologous stem cell transplantation. Responses achieved at best were complete response, partial response or progressive disease.

The sample in question was peripheral blood mononuclear cells (PBMCs), obtained before the fourth cycle of nivolumab. The gene calls are TRBV19 and TRBJ2-6; no firm D call. The sequence derives from a human donor with classical Hodgkin lymphoma. This chain's CDR3 is CASSWRSTISGANVLTF. CDR3 nucleotides: TGTGCCAGTAGTTGGCGCTCCACCATTTCTGGGGCCAACGTCCTGACTTTC.